This T cell receptor beta chain was documented in a study of OX40 agonist ivuxolimab in advanced cancers. Study context: It was ivuxolimab, an agonistic anti-OX40 (CD134) antibody, that patients were treated with. The diagnoses of dose-escalation patients were hepatocellular carcinoma, melanoma, renal cell or head and neck cancer. Notes on the study in general: CD8+ T cells averaged more expanded clones than CD4+. Normalized expansion of T-cell clones was also low for some nonresponders.

Worth noting for this clone: Its antigen is as yet unknown.

The repertoire was sequenced with immunoSEQ multiplex PCR; TCRdb's copy has only in-frame clones and lacks some. The table lists some 38,000 clones, about 89% of them singletons, with about 43% in the top ten. The sequence was obtained from an adult with an advanced solid tumor such as melanoma, head and neck, liver or kidney cancer. The material was CD4+ or CD8+ T cells sorted from blood, obtained in a trial of the OX40 agonist ivuxolimab.

CDR3 sequence: CASSVGGGTKNIQYF. The CDR3 nucleotides read TGTGCCAGCAGCGTCGGAGGGGGTACCAAAAACATTCAGTACTTC. This chain uses TRBV9 with TRBJ2-4; tentatively, D is TRBD1 or TRBD2 (6 bases each). This CDR3 has 15 residues. The germline V gene has CDR1 SGDLS and CDR2 YYNGEE. V lost 2 bases, J lost 2 bases, and 11 bases lay in between.